This T cell receptor (beta chain) was recovered during a study of blood T cells in healthy people across ages. This clonotype appeared a few times. The authors ran a second PCR of 7 to 11 cycles using a sample-barcoded 5' primer and a J-beta primer mix. A single record per CDR3 protein comes from TCRdb applying MiXCR to the 5' RACE reads. The sample lists around 800,000 distinct CDR3 sequences, 25% to 30% seen once, with around 3% in the top ten. The length of the CDR3 is 15 residues. V trimming: 8 bases; J trimming: 0 bases; junction bases outside the gene matches: 7. Germline values: CDR1 MDHEN, CDR2 SYDVKM. This sample was shared with a second study, whose subject was T cells of mothers and their children.

The sequenced material came from blood. This TCR derives from a boy aged 10-17 years in good health. This chain joins TRBV28 and TRBJ2-1, with TRBD2 matching over 7 bases. The CDR3 loop is CASQGGVSSYNEQFF. The DNA of the CDR3 is TGTGCCAGCCAGGGAGGGGTAAGCTCCTACAATGAGCAGTTCTTC.